A single sample is the source of the 21 T cell receptor beta chains below, sequenced in a study of control samples from healthy donors and cancer patients (dated by TCRdb to the early 2020s). Receptor libraries were prepared by the immunoSEQ multiplex PCR assay. The source is immuneACCESS, and TCRdb retained only in-frame sequences with V and J called. Part of the clones is not carried over; for the studies checked, unresolved V genes explain less than half of this, and the remainder is unexplained. A total of around 100,000 clones appear in this sample, around 89% of them only once. The top ten clones comprise approximately 19% of the sample. Sequences were obtained from PBMCs. These receptors originate from a man between 60 and 75 years old with lung cancer.

V gene TRBV5-6 combines with J gene TRBJ1-4; the D gene is possibly TRBD1 (5 bases). The CDR3 is 18 amino acids. Germline V gene lookup returns CDR1 SGHDT and CDR2 YYEEEE. V was pared by 3 bases and J by 7 bases, with 25 bases between. CDR3: CASSSQPSGQGNPEKLFF. CDR3 bases: TGTGCCAGCAGCTCTCAACCCTCGGGCCAGGGAAATCCTGAAAAACTGTTTTTT.

This sequence joins TRBV5-1 and TRBJ1-2, with TRBD1 identical over 9 bases. Germline values: CDR1 SGHRS, CDR2 YFSETQ. The trim removed 4 bases at V and 8 bases at J, leaving 6 bases unmatched. CDR3 length equals 13 residues. The CDR3 loop is CASSPGDREGYTF. The CDR3 nucleotides are TGCGCCAGCAGCCCGGGGGACAGGGAAGGCTACACCTTC.

This clone was found once. This chain uses TRBV7-9 with TRBJ1-2; D gene ambiguous. V gave up 1 base and J gave up 8 bases, with 11 bases separating them. The CDR3 loop spans 13 amino acids. CDR1 and CDR2 from the germline V gene are SEHNR and FQNEAQ (reference sequence). CDR3 sequence reads: CASSLEEGRGYTF. CDR3 DNA sequence: TGTGCCAGCAGCTTAGAAGAAGGAAGAGGCTACACCTTC.

CDR3 DNA: TGTGCCTGGAGACTCCAGGGAGGCACTGAAGCTTTCTTT. Amino acid sequence: CAWRLQGGTEAFF. V usage is TRBV30 and J usage is TRBJ1-1; possible D gene TRBD1, 5 bases. In germline, CDR1 is GTSNPN, CDR2 SVGIG (reference sequence). V shed 3 bases and J shed 4 bases, with 12 bases lying between them. The CDR3 contains 13 residues. Full variable domain (missing parts from reference TRBV30 and TRBJ1-1): SQTIHQWPATLVQPVGSPLSLECTVEGTSNPNLYWYRQAAGRGLQLLFYSVGIGQISSEVPQNLSASRPQDRQFILSSKKLLLSDSGFYLCAWRLQGGTEAFFGQGTRLTVV.

The chain combines TRBV30 with TRBJ2-4; no clear D gene. With 5 bases removed from V and 9 bases from J, the gap between germline ends came to 14 bases. The CDR3 length is 12 residues. The germline gives CDR1 GTSNPN, CDR2 SVGIG (reference sequence). The CDR3 loop is CAWGNLLGIQYF. In nucleotides, the CDR3 is TGTGCCTGGGGAAACCTATTAGGCATTCAGTACTTC.

The rearrangement uses TRBV7-8 and TRBJ2-1; 11 nucleotides align to TRBD2. Germline V gives CDR1 SGHVS, CDR2 FQNEAQ. The CDR3 length is 15 residues. Germline trimming cut 3 bases from V and 6 bases from J; bases unmatched to any gene: 4. Here the CDR3 reads CASSFSGGAANEQFF. Written as DNA, the CDR3 is TGTGCCAGCAGCTTTAGCGGGGGGGCCGCCAATGAGCAGTTCTTC.

The CDR3 DNA is TGTGCCAGCAGCTTATCCATTCGGGGGCGCGCCGGGGAGCTGTTTTTT. Its translation is CASSLSIRGRAGELFF. The chain recombines TRBV7-9 with TRBJ2-2; the D gene could be TRBD1 or TRBD2 (6 bases each). V lost 2 bases and J lost 6, with 16 bases in between. Germline assignment: CDR1 SEHNR and CDR2 FQNEAQ (reference sequence). This CDR3 is 16 amino acids long.

This sequence joins TRBV9 and TRBJ2-5, with 9 bases identical to TRBD2. The CDR3 spans 16 residues. The J segment lost 0 bases and the V segment lost 1 base, leaving 4 bases of the junction unmatched. The germline V gene encodes CDR1 SGDLS and CDR2 YYNGEE. This CDR3 reads CASSVSSGDYQETQYF. DNA for the CDR3: TGTGCCAGCAGCGTATCTAGCGGGGACTACCAAGAGACCCAGTACTTC.

This clone was counted only a few times. The identical CDR3 is also encoded by other nucleotide sequences in the sample. This chain links TRBV5-1 with TRBJ1-1; unclear D gene. Between the trimmed V and J ends, which lost 0 bases and 2 bases, there was a span of 11 bases. The CDR3 covers 15 residues. Germline V gene lookup returns CDR1 SGHRS and CDR2 YFSETQ. The CDR3 DNA is TGCGCCAGCAGCTTGGGGGATGGGGAAAACACTGAAGCTTTCTTT. Protein sequence: CASSLGDGENTEAFF.

This clone was seen once. The V and J genes are TRBV18 and TRBJ2-7; 7 nucleotides line up with TRBD1. The CDR3 is 14 residues long. V lost 5 bases to trimming and J lost 3 bases; unmatched junction nucleotides: 7. CDR1 KGHSH and CDR2 LQKENI come from the germline V gene. CDR3 DNA sequence: TGTGCCAGCTCAACAGGGGCCAGGAACTACGAGCAGTACTTC. Residues: CASSTGARNYEQYF.

This clone was counted many times. V is TRBV9 and J is TRBJ2-6; D unclear. The CDR3 runs to 15 residues. CDR1 SGDLS and CDR2 YYNGEE come from the germline V gene. Trimming left V 0 bases short and J 2 bases short, with 6 bases between. The CDR3 sequence is CASSVVTAGANVLTF. The CDR3 region has the DNA TGTGCCAGCAGCGTAGTGACGGCTGGGGCCAACGTCCTGACTTTC.

The chain is built from TRBV9 and TRBJ1-2; 9 bases fit TRBD1. V was pared by 3 bases and J by 6 bases, with 9 bases of the junction left unmatched. The CDR3 covers 15 residues. Germline V gene sequence: CDR1 SGDLS, CDR2 YYNGEE. The CDR3, as DNA: TGTGCCAGCAGCGAAACCGGGACAGGGAATAATGGCTACACCTTC. Encoded protein: CASSETGTGNNGYTF. Combining the CDR3 with reference TRBV9 and TRBJ1-2 gives the whole variable domain DSGVTQTPKHLITATGQRVTLRCSPRSGDLSVYWYQQSLDQGLQFLIQYYNGEERAKGNILERFSAQQFPDLHSELNLSSLELGDSALYFCASSETGTGNNGYTFGSGTRLTVV.

This clone was observed once. The V gene is TRBV7-9, the J gene TRBJ2-7; D unclear. This CDR3 region has 12 residues. The V gene lost 6 bases and the J gene lost 4 bases, with 10 bases spanning the gap. Germline lookup yields CDR1 SEHNR and CDR2 FQNEAQ (reference sequence). The CDR3 coding sequence is TGTGCCAGCAGTTTTAATGGGTACGAGCAGTACTTC. It translates to CASSFNGYEQYF.

Of note for this clone: One junction end does not reproduce the germline sequence, and a read error may be involved. The chain links TRBV5-6 to TRBJ2-5, with D unclear. Germline values: CDR1 SGHDT, CDR2 YYEEEE. The length of the CDR3 is 14 residues. This CDR3 is CASSFLDGPTLGDF. CDR3 DNA: TGTGCCAGCAGCTTCTTGGACGGACCAACTCTTGGGGACTTC.

The chain links TRBV6-5 to TRBJ1-2; unclear D gene. Germline CDR1 MNHEY, CDR2 SVGAGI. V was trimmed by 5 bases and J by 4 bases, leaving 5 bases between them. CDR3 length equals 11 residues. This CDR3 reads CASSNLYGYTF. Here the CDR3 DNA reads TGTGCCAGCAGTAACCTCTATGGCTACACCTTC.

This clone was seen just once. This sequence joins TRBV7-3 and TRBJ2-1; 11 bases are shared with TRBD2. The germline CDR1 and CDR2 sequences are SGHTA and FQGTGA. Trimming at V came to 6 bases and at J to 8 bases, leaving 9 bases not matched to a gene. The CDR3 runs to 15 residues. CDR3 loop: CASSSLSGGADEQFF. CDR3 DNA sequence: TGTGCCAGCAGTAGTCTTAGCGGGGGGGCCGATGAGCAGTTCTTC.

The chain combines TRBV12-3 or TRBV12-4 with TRBJ2-5, with 9 bases identical to TRBD1. The CDR3 is made up of 13 amino acids. Trimming removed 9 bases from V and 1 base from J; junction bases left unmatched: 3. CDR3 region: CASRTGAQETQYF. CDR3 nucleotides: TGTGCCAGTAGGACAGGGGCCCAAGAGACCCAGTACTTC.

The chain combines TRBV7-3 with TRBJ2-2; either TRBD1 or TRBD2 may supply D (5 bases each). The CDR3 covers 16 residues. The ends were cut back, 3 bases at V and 4 bases at J, with 15 bases in the middle. In germline, CDR1 is SGHTA, CDR2 FQGTGA. DNA of the CDR3: TGTGCCAGCAGCTTGGGACCTCCCGGGCTCACCGGGGAGCTGTTTTTT. As protein: CASSLGPPGLTGELFF.

The V and J genes are TRBV6-1 and TRBJ1-6; perhaps TRBD1 as D (5 bases). CDR1 and CDR2 (germline): MNHNS, SASEGT. With 3 bases removed from V and 10 bases from J, the gap between germline ends came to 19 bases. CDR3 length equals 16 residues. The CDR3 reads CASSDTSPGYGSPLHF. The CDR3 DNA reads TGTGCCAGCAGTGATACGTCGCCAGGGTACGGATCACCCCTCCACTTT.

The chain employs TRBV30 and TRBJ2-5; 11 bases match TRBD2. J was trimmed by 5 bases and V by 1 base; bases with no gene match: 3. The CDR3 has 14 amino acids. Per germline, CDR1 GTSNPN and CDR2 SVGIG (reference sequence). CDR3 in amino acids: CAWSELAGGETQYF. Here the CDR3 DNA reads TGTGCCTGGAGTGAATTAGCGGGGGGGGAGACCCAGTACTTC.

The chain employs TRBV5-6 and TRBJ2-1, with D uncertain. Germline V gives CDR1 SGHDT, CDR2 YYEEEE. The length of the CDR3 is 11 residues. With 0 bases removed from V and 11 bases from J, the gap between germline ends came to 6 bases. The CDR3 loop reads CASSLGQQQFF. In nucleotides, the CDR3 is TGTGCCAGCAGCTTGGGGCAGCAGCAGTTCTTC.